These 7 T cell receptor beta chains came from one sample sequenced in a study of response to subunit inactivated influenza vaccine. TCRdb processed the RT-PCR reads anew with MiXCR; each CDR3 protein has one entry. The table shows 150,000 to 200,000 distinct CDR3 sequences, with less than 15% occurring only once. The same specimen was also included in a second study, on T cells expressing NK-cell markers. That report notes: What made the TCR beta cDNA was 5'RACE template switching with UMIs.

Sequencing was performed on CD8+ T cells sorted from PBMCs, taken 11 to 12 days after vaccination. These receptors all stem from a man aged 50-60 years who received an inactivated influenza vaccine.

This clonotype has at least ten counts. The rearrangement uses TRBV7-9 and TRBJ2-7; possibly TRBD1 or TRBD2 for D (5 bases each). V was trimmed by 5 bases and J by 3 bases, leaving 8 bases between them. The CDR3 consists of 12 residues. CDR1 is SEHNR and CDR2 is FQNEAQ in the germline V gene (reference sequence). This CDR3 is CASSPGGYEQYF. CDR3 nucleotides: TGTGCCAGCAGCCCTGGGGGCTACGAGCAGTACTTC.

This clonotype was observed at least ten times. The junction does not match germline at one end; this may be a read error. CDR3 nucleotide sequence: TGTGCCAGCAGCTTGGGACTAGCGGTTTCCTACGAGCAGTACTTC. It specifies CASSLGLAVSYEQYF. V is TRBV5-1 and J is TRBJ2-7; 11 bases line up with TRBD2. CDR1 is SGHRS, CDR2 YFSETQ, per germline. This CDR3 region has 15 residues.

This sequence joins TRBV18 and TRBJ2-1, with D possibly matching TRBD2 (5 bases). V was pared by 2 bases and J by 0 bases, with 17 bases between. The CDR3 length is 18 residues. Germline values: CDR1 KGHSH, CDR2 LQKENI. The CDR3 coding sequence is TGTGCCAGCTCACCAAGCCTCTGGGAGCCCAGCTCCTACAATGAGCAGTTCTTC. Its translation: CASSPSLWEPSSYNEQFF.

This clonotype was detected many times. The chain carries TRBV25-1 and TRBJ2-1, with a weak D call TRBD2 (6 bases). The CDR3 covers 16 residues. Germline-derived CDR1 and CDR2 are MGHDK and SYGVNS. The V end was cut by 1 base, the J end by 5 bases, with 15 bases between. The CDR3 coding sequence is TGTGCCAGCAGTGAATTTAGCGGCCTTTCCCACAATGAGCAGTTCTTC. This gives the protein CASSEFSGLSHNEQFF.

This clonotype was counted only a few times. The chain employs TRBV10-3 and TRBJ2-3; D perhaps matches TRBD1 (6 bases). V gave up 2 bases and J gave up 2 bases, with 8 bases separating them. Germline V gives CDR1 ENHRY, CDR2 SYGVKD. The CDR3 extends over 14 amino acids. The CDR3 region is CAISEDRFTDTQYF. CDR3 nucleotide sequence: TGTGCCATCAGTGAGGACAGGTTCACAGATACGCAGTATTTT.

The chain couples TRBV7-8 to TRBJ1-4; the D is unclear. The CDR3 sequence is 14 residues long. Deletions cut 4 bases from V and 0 bases from J, with 6 bases between. Germline V gives CDR1 SGHVS, CDR2 FQNEAQ. The CDR3 here is CASSWAATNEKLFF. The CDR3 nucleotides read TGTGCCAGCAGCTGGGCTGCAACTAATGAAAAACTGTTTTTT.

This clonotype was seen only a few times. The chain links TRBV27 to TRBJ2-1; D gene unclear. The germline CDR1 and CDR2 sequences are MNHEY and SMNVEV (reference sequence). V lost 2 bases to trimming and J lost 0 bases, with 11 bases between them. The CDR3 is made up of 16 amino acids. The CDR3 DNA reads TGTGCCAGCAGTTTAATACTCTTAACCTCCTACAATGAGCAGTTCTTC. Protein: CASSLILLTSYNEQFF.